The 22 T cell receptor beta chains listed next were all sequenced from one sample in a study of neurological immune-mediated disorders. TCRdb re-called the 5' RACE reads with MiXCR, one entry per CDR3 protein. The sample records tens of thousands of distinct CDR3 sequences, roughly 12% being singletons. The specimen was PBMCs. The receptors were gathered from a female donor in good health.

This clonotype has a count of ten or more. This chain joins TRBV10-1 and TRBJ2-2; D remains unclear. The CDR3 is made up of 12 amino acids. V shed 10 bases and J shed 4 bases, with 10 bases lying between them. Germline CDR1 is WNHNN and CDR2 is SYGVQD (reference sequence). The CDR3 sequence: CATESITGELFF. The CDR3 DNA reads as TGCGCCACCGAGAGTATCACCGGGGAGCTGTTTTTT.

The sample holds many counts of this clonotype. The chain is built from TRBV3-1 and TRBJ2-3; tentatively, D is TRBD1 (5 bases). CDR1 LGHDT and CDR2 YNNKEL come from the germline V gene (reference sequence). The germline V and J ends were trimmed by 0 bases and 7 bases, with 8 bases remaining between them. The CDR3 contains 13 residues. The CDR3 sequence: CASSQEGVNTQYF. The CDR3 coding sequence is TGTGCCAGCAGCCAAGAAGGGGTTAATACGCAGTATTTT.

This clonotype came up many times. This sequence joins TRBV19 and TRBJ2-7, with TRBD2 identical over 10 bases. Germline loops: CDR1 LNHDA, CDR2 SQIVND (reference sequence). There are 17 residues in the CDR3. V shed 1 base and J 5 bases; nucleotides not matched to a gene: 11. The CDR3 nucleotides read TGTGCCAGTAGTATAGGCTCGGCTAGCGGGAGTAGAAACGAGCAGTACTTC. Translating it yields CASSIGSASGSRNEQYF.

The V and J genes are TRBV19 and TRBJ1-5; D not resolved. CDR3 size: 13 residues. CDR1 is LNHDA, CDR2 SQIVND, per germline (reference sequence). Trimming removed 3 bases at V and 3 bases at J, with 6 bases between. DNA of the CDR3: TGTGCCAGTAGTATGGCCGTCAATCAGCCCCAGCATTTT. It codes for CASSMAVNQPQHF.

This clonotype has at least ten counts. J is TRBJ1-1 and V is TRBV15, with D possibly matching TRBD1 (6 bases). Trimming removed 1 base at V and 11 bases at J, with 14 bases between. Germline CDR1 reads LNHNV; CDR2 reads YYDKDF (reference sequence). This CDR3 has 13 amino acids. DNA for the CDR3: TGTGCCACCAGCAGAGGACAGGAGGGGGAGGCTTTCTTT. Translated: CATSRGQEGEAFF.

The table lists this clonotype with many counts. The chain combines TRBV20-1 with TRBJ2-3, with 7 nucleotides matching TRBD2. CDR3 length equals 15 residues. Germline assignment: CDR1 DFQATT and CDR2 SNEGSKA (reference sequence). Trimming at V came to 6 bases and at J to 1 base, leaving 10 bases not matched to a gene. DNA of the CDR3: TGCAGTGCCACCTGGGAGGGCCGGGGCACAGATACGCAGTATTTT. Protein: CSATWEGRGTDTQYF.

This clonotype appeared many times. This chain links TRBV5-1 with TRBJ2-7; 7 bases line up with TRBD2. CDR1 and CDR2 (germline): SGHRS, YFSETQ. After removal of 6 bases from V and 2 bases from J, the junction contained 5 bases not matched to a gene. This CDR3 is 13 amino acids long. CDR3: CASKREGPYEQYF. In DNA, the CDR3 is TGCGCCAGCAAGAGGGAGGGGCCCTACGAGCAGTACTTC.

This clonotype has a handful of counts. The gene calls are TRBV18 and TRBJ1-6; D uncertain. The CDR3 length is 16 residues. Germline CDR1 and CDR2: KGHSH and LQKENI. V was shortened by 2 bases and J by 7 bases, with 15 bases between the two germline ends. For the CDR3, the DNA is TGTGCCAGCTCACCAAGCGTTCCGGGCAGGAATTCACCCCTCCACTTT. Translated: CASSPSVPGRNSPLHF.

This clonotype appeared many times. The V gene is TRBV25-1, the J gene TRBJ1-6, with D unclear. The germline V gene encodes CDR1 MGHDK and CDR2 SYGVNS. V was cut by 6 bases and J by 4 bases, with 4 bases left in between. The CDR3 totals 12 residues. CDR3 protein: CASSTYNSPLHF. The CDR3 coding sequence is TGTGCCAGCAGCACTTATAATTCACCCCTCCACTTT.

This clonotype was counted ten times or more. The chain uses TRBV3-1 and TRBJ1-1; tentative D call: TRBD1 (5 bases). Germline CDR1 reads LGHDT; CDR2 reads YNNKEL (reference sequence). V gave up 0 bases and J gave up 1 base, with 12 bases separating them. The CDR3 has 16 residues. This chain's CDR3 is CASSQDPPGPNTEAFF. The CDR3 DNA follows: TGTGCCAGCAGCCAAGATCCTCCAGGGCCGAACACTGAAGCTTTCTTT.

This clonotype was detected many times. The rearrangement links TRBV24-1 to TRBJ2-2; TRBD1 aligns across 7 bases. Germline CDR1 and CDR2: KGHDR and SFDVKD. The trim removed 3 bases at V and 3 bases at J, leaving 0 bases unmatched. The CDR3 is 14 residues long. The CDR3 reads CATSDGTDTGELFF. The CDR3 nucleotides read TGTGCCACCAGTGATGGGACAGACACCGGGGAGCTGTTTTTT.

The table lists this clonotype with many counts. The DNA for the CDR3 is TGTGCCAGCAGCTCTTGGGGGGCTAGCGTCTTCGGCGAGCAGTACTTC. This encodes CASSSWGASVFGEQYF. V usage is TRBV7-9 and J usage is TRBJ2-7; D is possibly TRBD1 or TRBD2 (6 bases each). The V end was cut by 4 bases, the J end by 6 bases, with 22 bases between. The CDR3 extends over 16 amino acids. CDR1 and CDR2 from the germline V gene are SEHNR and FQNEAQ (reference sequence).

This clonotype was recorded at least ten times. The genes are TRBV19 and TRBJ2-6, with D hard to call. V lost 6 bases, J lost 4 bases, and 7 bases lay in between. CDR1 is LNHDA, CDR2 SQIVND, per germline (reference sequence). The CDR3 loop spans 13 amino acids. In DNA form, the CDR3 reads TGTGCCAGTAGGCGAATGGGGGCCAACGTCCTGACTTTC. This translates into CASRRMGANVLTF.

In its sample, this clonotype was seen many times. The chain recombines TRBV5-1 with TRBJ2-1; 10 bases match TRBD2. The CDR3 has 15 residues. Germline V gives CDR1 SGHRS, CDR2 YFSETQ. Trimming removed 6 bases from V and 4 bases from J; junction bases left unmatched: 7. The CDR3 DNA sequence: TGCGCCAGCACCGCAGCGGGGGGGAATTACAATGAGCAGTTCTTC. It yields the protein CASTAAGGNYNEQFF.

This rearrangement joins TRBV10-3 to TRBJ2-3; D might be TRBD2 (6 bases). The germline V gene has CDR1 ENHRY and CDR2 SYGVKD. The CDR3 contains 12 residues. V was clipped by 3 bases and J by 5 bases, with 6 bases between them. CDR3 loop: CAISDGRDTQYF. The CDR3 coding sequence is TGTGCCATCAGTGACGGGAGAGATACGCAGTATTTT.

This clonotype was seen at least ten times. The rearrangement uses TRBV20-1 and TRBJ2-5; D ambiguous. This CDR3 comprises 10 residues. The germline gives CDR1 DFQATT, CDR2 SNEGSKA (reference sequence). Trimming pared 6 bases from V and 3 bases from J, leaving 5 bases between. Written as DNA, the CDR3 is TGCAGTGCGGAAGAAGAGACCCAGTACTTC. Translated: CSAEEETQYF.

The chain couples TRBV5-1 to TRBJ2-2; perhaps TRBD2 as D (5 bases). V was trimmed by 7 bases and J by 6 bases, leaving 16 bases between them. Germline CDR1 is SGHRS and CDR2 is YFSETQ. The CDR3 runs 14 residues. The DNA for the CDR3 is TGCGCCAGCGGCCAGCAGGTCGGGGCCGGGGAGCTGTTTTTT. Its protein is CASGQQVGAGELFF.

This clonotype was observed at least ten times. The chain links TRBV6-4 to TRBJ1-2; unclear D gene. The CDR3 length is 14 residues. Germline CDR1 and CDR2: MRHNA and SNTAGT. Between the trimmed V and J ends, which lost 5 bases and 8 bases, there was a span of 18 bases. The CDR3 DNA reads as TGTGCCAGCAGTCAGCGACTGGGTTCTTACGGCTACACCTTC. Translated: CASSQRLGSYGYTF.

In this sample, this clonotype turned up many times. The J gene is TRBJ1-5, the V gene TRBV20-1; perhaps TRBD1 as D (6 bases). Germline CDR1 DFQATT, CDR2 SNEGSKA (reference sequence). The CDR3 is 14 residues long. The V end was cut by 1 base, the J end by 1 base, with 8 bases between. The CDR3 coding sequence is TGCAGTGCTAGAGTCGGACAGAGCAATCAGCCCCAGCATTTT. Its translation is CSARVGQSNQPQHF.

Ten or more counts support this clonotype. The chain is built from TRBV5-1 and TRBJ1-1; TRBD1 matches at 8 bases. Germline CDR1 and CDR2: SGHRS and YFSETQ. The CDR3 runs to 17 residues. V was clipped by 0 bases and J by 0 bases; unmatched bases: 7. The CDR3 DNA is TGCGCCAGCAGCTTGGCAGGGCAGGGGGCGATGAACACTGAAGCTTTCTTT. As protein: CASSLAGQGAMNTEAFF.

The chain is built from TRBV20-1 and TRBJ2-5; TRBD2 is a possible D gene (6 bases). In germline, CDR1 is DFQATT, CDR2 SNEGSKA (reference sequence). This CDR3 has 13 amino acids. V lost 1 base and J 5 bases, leaving 11 bases between the germline ends. The chain's CDR3 is CSARAGAPETQYF. The CDR3 nucleotides are TGCAGTGCTAGAGCGGGAGCTCCCGAGACCCAGTACTTC.

The genes are TRBV25-1 and TRBJ1-2; D possibly corresponds to TRBD1 (5 bases). Trimming removed 3 bases from V and 7 bases from J, with 9 bases in between. Germline V gene sequence: CDR1 MGHDK, CDR2 SYGVNS. The CDR3 has 12 residues. The CDR3 spells CASSEGGGGYTF. DNA of the CDR3: TGTGCCAGCAGTGAGGGTGGGGGTGGCTACACCTTC.